The 17 T cell receptor beta chains below come from one sample, sequenced in a study of T cell repertoires in cytomegalovirus infection. TCRdb called the reads again in MiXCR, with one record for every CDR3 protein. The table has over 300,000 distinct CDR3 sequences, about a sixth seen once. Sequencing was performed on PBMCs. These receptor sequences come from a human donor in good health (CMV status not recorded). Some clones in this sample may be carry-over from other donors' samples.

This clonotype occurred many times. The gene calls are TRBV5-4 and TRBJ1-1, with a possible D match to TRBD1 (5 bases). V was clipped by 2 bases and J by 5 bases, with 16 bases between them. The CDR3 sequence is 15 residues long. Germline CDR1 is SGHNT and CDR2 is YYREEE (reference sequence). CDR3 in amino acids: CASSLPGRRRTEAFF. CDR3 nucleotides: TGTGCCAGCAGCTTACCGGGACGGAGGAGGACTGAAGCTTTCTTT.

This clonotype was seen a single time. The gene calls are TRBV19 and TRBJ2-6; D remains unclear. CDR1 is LNHDA and CDR2 is SQIVND in the germline V gene (reference sequence). The V end lost 6 bases, the J end lost 0 bases, and 15 bases lay between the germline ends. This CDR3 has 17 residues. In DNA, the CDR3 is TGTGCCAGTAGCCGCCTTGGACGGTTCTCTGGGGCCAACGTCCTGACTTTC. This translates into CASSRLGRFSGANVLTF.

This clonotype was seen repeatedly, ten times or more. The chain combines TRBV12-3 or TRBV12-4 with TRBJ2-7; D call uncertain. The CDR3 loop spans 14 amino acids. Trimming left V 3 bases short and J 1 base short, with 10 bases between. The CDR3 DNA reads TGTGCCAGCAGTTTGGGGTCAGAGTCCTACGAGCAGTACTTC. Translated, it gives CASSLGSESYEQYF.

The sample holds a few counts of this clonotype. The CDR3 DNA reads as TGCGCCAGCAGCCAAGGAGCGGGGGACAGGGTTATTGAAAAACTGTTTTTT. It specifies CASSQGAGDRVIEKLFF. This chain uses TRBV4-1 with TRBJ1-4; 9 bases are a match to TRBD1. The germline gives CDR1 MGHRA, CDR2 YSYEKL. V dropped 1 base and J dropped 7; count of bases not matched to a gene: 10. CDR3 length: 17 residues.

This clonotype was found many times. This rearrangement joins TRBV7-9 to TRBJ1-1, with D possibly being TRBD1 (5 bases). V shed 1 base and J shed 5 bases, with 11 bases lying between them. CDR1 is SEHNR and CDR2 is FQNEAQ in the germline V gene (reference sequence). The CDR3 totals 14 residues. CDR3 amino acids: CASSLGGSGTEAFF. The DNA of the CDR3 is TGTGCCAGCAGCTTAGGGGGTTCAGGGACTGAAGCTTTCTTT.

The chain links TRBV12-3 or TRBV12-4 to TRBJ1-1, with 8 bases fitting TRBD1. The CDR3 consists of 14 residues. V was clipped by 5 bases and J by 2 bases; unmatched bases: 4. In DNA, the CDR3 is TGTGCCAGCAGTAGACAGGGGATTAACACTGAAGCTTTCTTT. This sequence encodes CASSRQGINTEAFF.

In this sample, this clonotype turned up a few times. CDR3: CASSYRENYGYTF. CDR3 coding DNA: TGTGCCAGCAGCTACAGGGAGAACTATGGCTACACCTTC. The chain combines TRBV12-3 or TRBV12-4 with TRBJ1-2, with a possible D match to TRBD1 (6 bases). This CDR3 region has 13 residues. V lost 6 bases and J 2 bases, leaving 10 bases between the germline ends.

The CDR3 protein is CASSLAPGLGEDTQYF. Written as DNA, the CDR3 is TGTGCCAGCAGTTTAGCGCCCGGATTAGGGGAAGATACGCAGTATTTT. The chain employs TRBV12-3 or TRBV12-4 and TRBJ2-3; TRBD1 might be the D (5 bases). CDR3 length: 16 amino acids. With 0 bases removed from V and 5 bases from J, the gap between germline ends came to 15 bases.

This clonotype was detected ten times or more. The chain uses TRBV12-3 or TRBV12-4 and TRBJ2-5; a weak D match, TRBD1 (6 bases). The CDR3 is 12 residues long. V was trimmed by 3 bases and J by 10 bases, leaving 12 bases between them. CDR3 coding DNA: TGTGCCAGCAGTTTCAGGGGAGTTGGCCAGTACTTC. This gives the protein CASSFRGVGQYF.

The CDR3 region has the DNA TGCAGTGCTACACAGGGGGCGAACACTGAAGCTTTCTTT. It codes for CSATQGANTEAFF. The chain employs TRBV20-1 and TRBJ1-1, with 9 bases aligning to TRBD1. Trimming cost V 4 bases and J 1 base; bases outside gene matches: 1. Per the germline V gene, CDR1 is DFQATT and CDR2 is SNEGSKA (reference sequence). The CDR3 contains 13 residues.

This clonotype has a handful of counts. This chain's CDR3 is CASSSGTGGWYGYTF. The CDR3, as DNA: TGTGCCAGCAGCTCCGGGACAGGGGGCTGGTATGGCTACACCTTC. This chain uses TRBV5-4 with TRBJ1-2; the match to TRBD1 covers 12 bases. Germline trimming cut 3 bases from V and 5 bases from J; bases unmatched to any gene: 5. The CDR3 extends over 15 amino acids. CDR1 is SGHNT and CDR2 is YYREEE in the germline V gene (reference sequence).

This clonotype was found a few times. The chain combines TRBV27 with TRBJ1-1; possible D gene TRBD1, 5 bases. Germline CDR1 reads MNHEY; CDR2 reads SMNVEV (reference sequence). The CDR3 runs to 13 residues. Trimming removed 8 bases at V and 0 bases at J, with 10 bases between. The CDR3 region has the DNA TGTGCCAGCCTGGGACTGATGAACACTGAAGCTTTCTTT. Its protein product is CASLGLMNTEAFF.

There are many counts of this clonotype. V usage is TRBV10-3 and J usage is TRBJ2-1, with 9 bases lining up with TRBD2. Germline CDR1 reads ENHRY; CDR2 reads SYGVKD. The length of the CDR3 is 16 residues. V was pared by 8 bases and J by 7 bases, with 15 bases of the junction left unmatched. CDR3 in amino acids: CAIGKSGGPTSNEQFF. The CDR3 region has the DNA TGTGCCATCGGAAAAAGCGGGGGGCCGACCTCAAATGAGCAGTTCTTC.

Points on this clonotype: At one of its ends the junction is not consistent with the germline gene, which may arise from a read error. The gene calls are TRBV29-1 and TRBJ1-5; TRBD1 matches at 7 bases. Germline CDR1 is SQVTM and CDR2 is ANQGSEA. The CDR3 covers 13 residues. This chain's CDR3 is CSVGTDSKQPQHF. The CDR3 bases are TGCAGCGTGGGGACAGACAGCAAGCAGCCCCAGCATTTT.

This clonotype showed up many times. The chain recombines TRBV12-3 or TRBV12-4 with TRBJ2-5; 7 bases fit TRBD1. The CDR3 sequence is 13 residues long. With 2 bases clipped from V and 5 bases from J, the junction kept 2 bases outside the gene matches. The CDR3 DNA reads as TGTGCCAGCAGTTTAAGGGGGCTTGAGACCCAGTACTTC. Translation: CASSLRGLETQYF.

This chain connects TRBV20-1 to TRBJ2-5, with 7 bases fitting TRBD2. The CDR3 spans 15 residues. Germline trimming cut 0 bases from V and 2 bases from J; bases unmatched to any gene: 6. Germline CDR1 and CDR2: DFQATT and SNEGSKA (reference sequence). CDR3 region: CSARDPQRGQETQYF. The DNA of the CDR3 is TGCAGTGCTAGAGATCCCCAGCGGGGACAAGAGACCCAGTACTTC.

The J gene is TRBJ1-5, the V gene TRBV20-1, with D possibly being TRBD1 (5 bases). Germline CDR1 reads DFQATT; CDR2 reads SNEGSKA (reference sequence). The V gene lost 6 bases and the J gene lost 6 bases, with 21 bases spanning the gap. CDR3 length: 15 residues. The CDR3, as DNA: TGCAGTGCGCCCGAATTGGGGTGGCAGGGTCAGCCCCAGCATTTT. This codes for CSAPELGWQGQPQHF.